What follows are 24 T cell receptor beta chains derived from one specimen sequenced in a study of blood T cells in healthy people across ages. The authors ran a second PCR of 7 to 11 cycles using a sample-barcoded 5' primer and a J-beta primer mix. TCRdb ran MiXCR on the 5' RACE reads and lists one entry per CDR3 protein. The repertoire holds under 1,000,000 distinct CDR3 sequences, around 45% seen once, with roughly 20% in the top ten. Sequencing input: blood. The receptors stem from an elderly man in good health.

The genes are TRBV5-1 and TRBJ2-1; a possible D gene is TRBD2 (5 bases). The V end lost 4 bases, the J end lost 2 bases, and 10 bases lay between the germline ends. CDR1 is SGHRS, CDR2 YFSETQ, per germline. This CDR3 comprises 14 residues. In DNA, the CDR3 is TGCGCCAGCAGCGTCACTAGTACCTACAATGAGCAGTTCTTC. Its protein is CASSVTSTYNEQFF.

The rearrangement joins TRBV28 to TRBJ2-1; 11 nucleotides align to TRBD2. J was trimmed by 13 bases and V by 2 bases; bases with no gene match: 7. Germline V gene lookup returns CDR1 MDHEN and CDR2 SYDVKM. The CDR3 runs to 14 residues. CDR3 region: CASSLATSGTAQFF. DNA for the CDR3: TGTGCCAGCAGTTTAGCGACTAGCGGGACAGCCCAGTTCTTC.

V is TRBV7-2 and J is TRBJ2-3, with D maybe TRBD2 (6 bases). CDR1 and CDR2 from the germline V gene are SGHTA and FQGNSA. This CDR3 has 16 residues. V lost 1 base to trimming and J lost 5 bases, with 16 bases between them. The CDR3 reads CASSLVATSFKDTQYF. The CDR3 region has the DNA TGTGCCAGCAGCTTAGTCGCAACTAGCTTTAAAGATACGCAGTATTTT.

This clonotype was seen just once. V usage is TRBV5-1 and J usage is TRBJ2-4; the D is unclear. The J call is uncertain, as TRBJ2-7 better fits the DNA end. The CDR3 loop spans 14 amino acids. In germline, CDR1 is SGHRS, CDR2 YFSETQ. CDR3 nucleotide sequence: TGCGCCAGCAGCGTGAATACACCTACCTACGAGCAGTACTTC. Amino acids: CASSVNTPTYEQYF.

This sequence joins TRBV18 and TRBJ2-7, with D possibly called TRBD1 or TRBD2 (5 bases each). V was cut by 3 bases and J by 2 bases, with 14 bases left in between. This CDR3 is built from 15 residues. Germline values: CDR1 KGHSH, CDR2 LQKENI. This CDR3 is CASSPIRDGAYEQYF. CDR3 sequence (DNA): TGTGCCAGCTCACCGATCCGGGACGGAGCCTACGAGCAGTACTTC.

In DNA form, the CDR3 reads TGTGCCAGCAGCCAAGATACGCAGGGGTCCTACGAGCAGTACTTC. Its translation: CASSQDTQGSYEQYF. The chain links TRBV4-2 to TRBJ2-7; a possible D gene is TRBD1 (6 bases). The V gene lost 0 bases and the J gene lost 1 base, with 10 bases spanning the gap. This CDR3 is built from 15 residues. Germline values: CDR1 LGHNA, CDR2 YNFKEQ.

This clonotype was seen repeatedly, ten times or more. The chain carries TRBV20-1 and TRBJ2-1; D ambiguous. The CDR3 has 11 residues. CDR1 is DFQATT, CDR2 SNEGSKA, per germline (reference sequence). The CDR3 loop reads CTLSRRNEQFF. DNA for the CDR3: TGCACCCTCAGCCGGAGAAATGAGCAGTTCTTC.

This chain connects TRBV7-9 to TRBJ2-5, with D possibly TRBD1 on 6 matching bases. This CDR3 has 16 residues. Germline loops: CDR1 SEHNR, CDR2 FQNEAQ (reference sequence). The V and J ends lost 3 bases and 1 base respectively, with 15 bases between them. The CDR3 spells CASSFGDKGVQETQYF. For the CDR3, the DNA is TGTGCCAGCAGCTTCGGGGACAAGGGCGTCCAAGAGACCCAGTACTTC.

The V call is TRBV29-1, the J call TRBJ2-4, with unresolved D. CDR3 size: 12 residues. Per germline, CDR1 SQVTM and CDR2 ANQGSEA. Trimming took 5 bases from V and 6 from J, leaving 11 bases between them. The CDR3 region is CSVIDTVNIQYF. CDR3 in DNA: TGCAGCGTTATCGATACAGTAAACATTCAGTACTTC.

The gene calls are TRBV5-8 and TRBJ2-1, with D possibly being TRBD2 (7 bases). Trimming cost V 5 bases and J 10 bases, with 10 bases left between them. The CDR3 is 11 residues long. CDR1 is SGHTS, CDR2 YDEGEE, per germline. CDR3 sequence: CASRTGGEQFF. The CDR3 DNA reads TGTGCCAGCAGGACGGGGGGCGAGCAGTTCTTC.

This clonotype has just a few counts. The chain employs TRBV29-1 and TRBJ2-4; D might be TRBD2 (5 bases). The CDR3 totals 12 residues. CDR1 is SQVTM, CDR2 ANQGSEA, per germline. Trimming took 4 bases from V and 13 from J, leaving 17 bases between them. The DNA for the CDR3 is TGCAGCGTTGGACCCTTCCTAAGGGAGCAGTACTTC. Its translation is CSVGPFLREQYF.

The genes are TRBV30 and TRBJ2-5; 7 bases map to TRBD1. Gene TRBJ2-1 matches the end of the DNA better, so the J call may be wrong. Per germline, CDR1 GTSNPN and CDR2 SVGIG (reference sequence). The CDR3 contains 12 residues. The CDR3 is CAWSLQGETQFF. The CDR3 coding sequence is TGTGCCTGGAGTCTCCAGGGGGAGACCCAGTTCTTC.

This clonotype was counted only a few times. The CDR3 spells CASSQNSGSYEQYF. CDR3 bases: TGTGCCAGCAGCCAAAATAGCGGGTCCTACGAGCAGTACTTC. V gene TRBV7-2 combines with J gene TRBJ2-7; 7 bases agree with TRBD2. V trimming: 5 bases; J trimming: 1 base; junction bases outside the gene matches: 5. The CDR3 runs to 14 residues. CDR1 SGHTA and CDR2 FQGNSA come from the germline V gene.

Worth noting for this clonotype: Its ends do not fully match the called genes, so a read error is possible. V gene TRBV5-1 combines with J gene TRBJ1-2; perhaps TRBD1 as D (6 bases). The CDR3 extends over 14 amino acids. Germline V gives CDR1 SGHRS, CDR2 YFSETQ. The CDR3 DNA is TGCACCAGCAGCGTACAGGGAGCTAACTATGGCTACACCTTC. As protein: CTSSVQGANYGYTF.

The CDR3 bases are TGTGCCAGCAGTTCGGCTTGGACTACCCCAGGAGATACGCAGTATTTT. This sequence encodes CASSSAWTTPGDTQYF. The chain employs TRBV12-3 or TRBV12-4 and TRBJ2-3; a possible D gene is TRBD2 (6 bases). V gave up 4 bases and J gave up 5 bases, with 19 bases separating them. The CDR3 totals 16 residues.

This clonotype was detected only once. The chain uses TRBV27 and TRBJ1-1, with 9 bases that match TRBD1. The germline V gene has CDR1 MNHEY and CDR2 SMNVEV (reference sequence). After removal of 6 bases from V and 5 bases from J, the junction contained 13 bases not matched to a gene. The CDR3 extends over 16 amino acids. In DNA form, the CDR3 reads TGTGCCAGCAGGGATTTACCGGGACAGGGAGGGACTGAAGCTTTCTTT. It specifies CASRDLPGQGGTEAFF.

The CDR3 DNA reads TGTGCCAGCAGCCAAGAAGTGACTAGCGGGAGCTCAGATACGCAGTATTTT. Encoded protein: CASSQEVTSGSSDTQYF. V and J are TRBV3-1 and TRBJ2-3; 12 positions agree with TRBD2. The CDR3 consists of 17 residues. V lost 0 bases, J lost 4 bases, and 5 bases stayed unmatched. Germline CDR1 is LGHDT and CDR2 is YNNKEL (reference sequence).

This clonotype appeared many times. The chain has TRBV5-5 and TRBJ2-1, with 10 bases aligning to TRBD2. The CDR3 is 16 amino acids. Germline V CDR1 and CDR2: SGHKS, YYEKEE (reference sequence). Trimming cost V 0 bases and J 4 bases; bases outside gene matches: 4. In DNA, the CDR3 is TGTGCCAGCAGCTTGGACGGGACTAGCGAGTACAATGAGCAGTTCTTC. Protein sequence: CASSLDGTSEYNEQFF. The whole variable domain, remainder taken from reference TRBV5-5 and TRBJ2-1, is DAGVTQSPTHLIKTRGQQVTLRCSPISGHKSVSWYQQVLGQGPQFIFQYYEKEERGRGNFPDRFSARQFPNYSSELNVNALLLGDSALYLCASSLDGTSEYNEQFFGPGTRLTVL.

The chain recombines TRBV7-2 with TRBJ2-3; TRBD2 matches 7 bases. This CDR3 has 15 residues. V trimming: 5 bases; J trimming: 2 bases; junction bases outside the gene matches: 7. Germline V gene data show CDR1 as SGHTA and CDR2 as FQGNSA. This CDR3 reads CASSPTSALTDTQYF. The DNA for the CDR3 is TGTGCCAGCAGCCCAACTAGCGCCCTCACAGATACGCAGTATTTT.

The gene calls are TRBV20-1 and TRBJ2-7; TRBD1 is a possible D gene (5 bases). The V gene's germline CDR1 is DFQATT and CDR2 SNEGSKA (reference sequence). The CDR3 covers 14 residues. Between the trimmed V and J ends, which lost 5 bases and 3 bases, there was a span of 17 bases. The CDR3 sequence: CSAVLRGFVYEQYF. The CDR3 nucleotides are TGCAGTGCTGTACTAAGGGGTTTTGTCTACGAGCAGTACTTC.

A few counts support this clonotype. The V and J genes are TRBV9 and TRBJ2-7; D call uncertain. Trimming stripped 0 bases from V and 5 bases from J, with 9 bases between. Germline V CDR1 and CDR2: SGDLS, YYNGEE. The CDR3 consists of 13 residues. The CDR3 DNA is TGTGCCAGCAGCGTAGAGGTGTTGGACGAGCAGTACTTC. Encoded protein: CASSVEVLDEQYF.

The rearrangement links TRBV7-2 to TRBJ2-1; 10 bases match TRBD2. This CDR3 contains 16 residues. From germline, CDR1 is SGHTA and CDR2 FQGNSA. V dropped 5 bases and J dropped 8; count of bases not matched to a gene: 12. The CDR3 region is CASSPRAGGPGDEQFF. The CDR3 region has the DNA TGTGCCAGCAGCCCAAGAGCGGGAGGGCCAGGCGATGAGCAGTTCTTC. Filled out from reference TRBV7-2 and TRBJ2-1, the complete variable domain reads GAGVSQSPSNKVTEKGKDVELRCDPISGHTALYWYRQSLGQGLEFLIYFQGNSAPDKSGLPSDRFSAERTGGSVSTLTIQRTQQEDSAVYLCASSPRAGGPGDEQFFGPGTRLTVL.

The gene calls are TRBV29-1 and TRBJ2-5; 8 nucleotides agree with TRBD1. Germline CDR1 reads SQVTM; CDR2 reads ANQGSEA. V was pared by 5 bases and J by 1 base, with 3 bases of the junction left unmatched. The CDR3 covers 13 residues. This CDR3 is CSVIGQGQETQYF. The CDR3 bases are TGCAGCGTTATAGGACAGGGCCAAGAGACCCAGTACTTC.

Worth noting for this clonotype: A junction boundary mismatches the germline segment, possibly from a read error. The V gene is TRBV3-1, the J gene TRBJ2-5; 7 positions match TRBD2. Per germline, CDR1 LGHDT and CDR2 YNNKEL (reference sequence). This CDR3 is built from 14 residues. CDR3 sequence: CVSSQDWASGEQYF. CDR3 DNA: TGTGTCAGCAGCCAAGACTGGGCTAGCGGAGAGCAGTACTTC.